A single sample is the source of the 8 T cell receptor beta chains below, sequenced in a study of beta chain features in type 1 diabetes. Expressed TCRB transcripts were sequenced because the entire RNA isolate underwent reverse transcription. The assay was immunoSEQ multiplex PCR, and TCRdb's table has in-frame clones only and misses some. This sample yields around 340,000 clones, of which 6.5% to 10% are seen a single time; around 0.44% belongs to the top ten. Specimen: central memory CD4+ T cells from blood. These receptors all come from a woman in her late teens or twenties in good health.

This clone has a handful of counts. The V call is TRBV18, the J call TRBJ2-5; 8 nucleotides align to TRBD1. The CDR3 length is 15 residues. V lost 3 bases to trimming and J lost 1 base; unmatched junction nucleotides: 4. Germline V gene sequence: CDR1 KGHSH, CDR2 LQKENI. The chain's CDR3 is CASSPWTGSQETQYF. CDR3 nucleotides: TGTGCCAGCTCACCGTGGACAGGGTCCCAAGAGACCCAGTACTTC.

This rearrangement joins TRBV28 to TRBJ2-3, with TRBD2 matching over 11 bases. CDR1 is MDHEN and CDR2 is SYDVKM in the germline V gene. The CDR3 has 16 residues. The junction had 7 bases not matched to a gene; V was cut back by 4 bases and J by 4 bases. For the CDR3, the DNA is TGTGCCAGCAGTTCCAGACTAGCGGGAAATGCAGATACGCAGTATTTT. It codes for CASSSRLAGNADTQYF.

V gene TRBV7-8 combines with J gene TRBJ1-5; 10 bases fit TRBD1. The CDR3 length is 14 residues. Looked up from germline, CDR1 is SGHVS and CDR2 is FQNEAQ. V shed 2 bases, J shed 9 bases, and the junction held 4 bases outside the gene matches. CDR3 in amino acids: CASSLRDRGPPQHF. The CDR3 region has the DNA TGTGCCAGCAGCTTAAGGGACAGGGGTCCGCCCCAGCATTTT.

This clone was recorded many times. The chain combines TRBV7-9 with TRBJ1-2; 7 nucleotides agree with TRBD1. The CDR3 has 13 amino acids. Unmatched junction bases numbered 0, after V lost 2 bases and J lost 3 bases. Germline V gene data show CDR1 as SEHNR and CDR2 as FQNEAQ (reference sequence). CDR3 nucleotide sequence: TGTGCCAGCAGCTTACAGGGGGACTATGGCTACACCTTC. It encodes CASSLQGDYGYTF.

This clone was recorded at least ten times. This chain connects TRBV4-3 to TRBJ2-4, with D perhaps matching TRBD1 (5 bases). Germline values: CDR1 LGHNA, CDR2 YSLEER. The CDR3 consists of 15 residues. Between the trimmed V and J ends, which lost 0 bases and 4 bases, there was a span of 10 bases. The CDR3: CASSQDDRTKNIQYF. CDR3 in DNA: TGCGCCAGCAGCCAAGATGACAGAACTAAAAACATTCAGTACTTC.

This clone was detected only a few times. This chain joins TRBV4-2 and TRBJ2-7; 9 bases align to TRBD2. The J segment lost 5 bases and the V segment lost 3 bases, leaving 8 bases of the junction unmatched. There are 15 residues in the CDR3. Germline-derived CDR1 and CDR2 are LGHNA and YNFKEQ. The CDR3 loop is CASSQSLAGDHEQYF. In nucleotides, the CDR3 is TGTGCCAGCAGCCAGAGTTTAGCGGGAGACCACGAGCAGTACTTC.

This clone was counted between two and nine times. The J gene is TRBJ1-3, the V gene TRBV2; D remains ambiguous. The CDR3 contains 15 residues. Germline values: CDR1 SNHLY, CDR2 FYNNEI. Trimming cost V 6 bases and J 1 base, with 13 bases left between them. CDR3 DNA: TGTGCCAGCAGGCCCGAAGGAGGTTCTGGAAACACCATATATTTT. Its translation: CASRPEGGSGNTIYF.

The rearrangement uses TRBV5-1 and TRBJ2-7, with a tentative D call TRBD2 (6 bases). The CDR3 consists of 14 residues. V lost 1 base to trimming and J lost 7 bases, with 15 bases between them. CDR1 is SGHRS, CDR2 YFSETQ, per germline. CDR3 sequence reads: CASSLRERVQEQYF. DNA of the CDR3: TGCGCCAGCAGCTTGAGGGAGCGGGTTCAGGAGCAGTACTTC.